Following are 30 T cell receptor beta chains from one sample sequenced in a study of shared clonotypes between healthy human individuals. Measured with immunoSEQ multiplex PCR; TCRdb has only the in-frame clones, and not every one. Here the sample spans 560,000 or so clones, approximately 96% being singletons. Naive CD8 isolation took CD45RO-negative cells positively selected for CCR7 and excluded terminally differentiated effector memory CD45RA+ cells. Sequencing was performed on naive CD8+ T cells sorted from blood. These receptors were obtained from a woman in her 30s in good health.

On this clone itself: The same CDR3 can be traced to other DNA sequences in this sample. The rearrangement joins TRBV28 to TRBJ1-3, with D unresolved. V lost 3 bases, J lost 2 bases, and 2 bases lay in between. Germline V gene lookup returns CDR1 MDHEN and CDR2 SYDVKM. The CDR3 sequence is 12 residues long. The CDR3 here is CASSFTGNTIYF. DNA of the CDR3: TGTGCCAGCAGTTTCACTGGAAACACCATATATTTT.

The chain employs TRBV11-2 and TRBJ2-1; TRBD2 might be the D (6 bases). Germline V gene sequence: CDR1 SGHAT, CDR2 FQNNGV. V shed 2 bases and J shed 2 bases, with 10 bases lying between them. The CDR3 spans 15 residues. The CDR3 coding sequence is TGTGCCAGCAGCTTATGGGTAGCGGCCTACAATGAGCAGTTCTTC. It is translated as CASSLWVAAYNEQFF. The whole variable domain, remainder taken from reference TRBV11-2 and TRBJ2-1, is EAGVAQSPRYKIIEKRQSVAFWCNPISGHATLYWYQQILGQGPKLLIQFQNNGVVDDSQLPKDRFSAERLKGVDSTLKIQPAKLEDSAVYLCASSLWVAAYNEQFFGPGTRLTVL.

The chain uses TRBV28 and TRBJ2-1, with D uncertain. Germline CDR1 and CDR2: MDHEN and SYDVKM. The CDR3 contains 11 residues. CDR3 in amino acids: CGARSYNEQFF. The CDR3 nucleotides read TGTGGGGCCCGCTCCTACAATGAGCAGTTCTTC.

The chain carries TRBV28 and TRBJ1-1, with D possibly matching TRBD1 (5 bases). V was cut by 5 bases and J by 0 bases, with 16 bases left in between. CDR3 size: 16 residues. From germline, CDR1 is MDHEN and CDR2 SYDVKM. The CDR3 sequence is CASSGDGILMNTEAFF. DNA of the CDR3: TGTGCCAGCAGTGGGGACGGAATACTCATGAACACTGAAGCTTTCTTT.

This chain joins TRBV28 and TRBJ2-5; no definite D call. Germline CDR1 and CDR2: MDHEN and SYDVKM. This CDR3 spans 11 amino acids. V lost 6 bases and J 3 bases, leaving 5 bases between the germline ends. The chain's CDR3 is CASSREETQYF. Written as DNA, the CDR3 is TGTGCCAGCAGCCGGGAAGAGACCCAGTACTTC.

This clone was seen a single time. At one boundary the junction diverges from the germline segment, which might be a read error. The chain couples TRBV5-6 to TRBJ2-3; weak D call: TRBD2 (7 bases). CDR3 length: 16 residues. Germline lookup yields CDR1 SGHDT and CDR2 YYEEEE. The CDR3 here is CASSLGGASGTDTQYF. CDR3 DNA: TGTGCCAGCAGCCTGGGGGGGGCCTCCGGCACGGATACGCAGTATTTT.

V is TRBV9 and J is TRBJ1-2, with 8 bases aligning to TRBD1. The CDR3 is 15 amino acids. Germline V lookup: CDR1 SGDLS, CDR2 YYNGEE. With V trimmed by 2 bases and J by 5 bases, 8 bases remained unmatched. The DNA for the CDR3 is TGTGCCAGCAGCGTCTCAGGGGGCGGAAGGTATGGCTACACCTTC. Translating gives CASSVSGGGRYGYTF.

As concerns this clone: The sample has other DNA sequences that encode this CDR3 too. The CDR3 DNA reads as TGTGCCAGCAGACGAGGTTATAGCAATCAGCCCCAGCATTTT. Translated, it gives CASRRGYSNQPQHF. J is TRBJ1-5 and V is TRBV28; D not resolved. Germline V gene sequence: CDR1 MDHEN, CDR2 SYDVKM. The CDR3 runs to 14 residues. V was shortened by 6 bases and J by 0 bases, with 9 bases between the two germline ends.

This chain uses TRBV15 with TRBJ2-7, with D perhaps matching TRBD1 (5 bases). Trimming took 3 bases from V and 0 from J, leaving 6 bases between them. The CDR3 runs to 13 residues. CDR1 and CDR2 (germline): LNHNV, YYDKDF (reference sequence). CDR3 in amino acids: CATSSGHSYEQYF. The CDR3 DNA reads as TGTGCCACCAGCAGCGGACACTCCTACGAGCAGTACTTC. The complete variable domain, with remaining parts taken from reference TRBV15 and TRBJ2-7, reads DAMVIQNPRYQVTQFGKPVTLSCSQTLNHNVMYWYQQKSSQAPKLLFHYYDKDFNNEADTPDNFQSRRPNTSFCFLDIRSPGLGDTAMYLCATSSGHSYEQYFGPGTRLTVT.

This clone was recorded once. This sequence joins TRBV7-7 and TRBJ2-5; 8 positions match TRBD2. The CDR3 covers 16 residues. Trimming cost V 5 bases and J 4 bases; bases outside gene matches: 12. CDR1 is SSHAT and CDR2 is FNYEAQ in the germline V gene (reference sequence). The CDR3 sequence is CASSPGGVSESETQYF. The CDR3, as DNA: TGTGCCAGCAGCCCCGGGGGGGTGTCTGAGTCAGAGACCCAGTACTTC.

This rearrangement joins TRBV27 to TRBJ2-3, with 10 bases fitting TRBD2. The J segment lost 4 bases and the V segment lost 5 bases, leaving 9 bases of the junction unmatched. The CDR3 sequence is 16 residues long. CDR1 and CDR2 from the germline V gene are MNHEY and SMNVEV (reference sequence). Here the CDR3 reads CASSILAGAGPDTQYF. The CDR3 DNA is TGTGCCAGCAGTATTCTAGCGGGAGCGGGCCCAGATACGCAGTATTTT.

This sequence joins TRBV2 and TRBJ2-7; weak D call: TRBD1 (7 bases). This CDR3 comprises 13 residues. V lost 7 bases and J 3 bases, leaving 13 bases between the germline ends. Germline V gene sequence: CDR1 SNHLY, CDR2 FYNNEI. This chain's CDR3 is CASTGGINYEQYF. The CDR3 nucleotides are TGTGCCAGCACAGGGGGGATAAACTACGAGCAGTACTTC. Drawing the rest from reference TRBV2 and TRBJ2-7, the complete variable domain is EPEVTQTPSHQVTQMGQEVILRCVPISNHLYFYWYRQILGQKVEFLVSFYNNEISEKSEIFDDQFSVERPDGSNFTLKIRSTKLEDSAMYFCASTGGINYEQYFGPGTRLTVT.

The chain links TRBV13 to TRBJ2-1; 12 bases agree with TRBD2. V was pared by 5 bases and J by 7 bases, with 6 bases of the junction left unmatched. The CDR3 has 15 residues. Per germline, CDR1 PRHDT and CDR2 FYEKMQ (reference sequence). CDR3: CASSPTSGSVNEQFF. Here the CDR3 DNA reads TGTGCCAGCAGCCCGACTAGCGGGAGTGTTAATGAGCAGTTCTTC.

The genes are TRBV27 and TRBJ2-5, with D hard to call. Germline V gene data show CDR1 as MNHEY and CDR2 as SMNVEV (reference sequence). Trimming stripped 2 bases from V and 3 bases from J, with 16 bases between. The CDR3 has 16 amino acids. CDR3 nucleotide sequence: TGTGCCAGCAGTTTAAATTTAGTCGGCGCAGAAGAGACCCAGTACTTC. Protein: CASSLNLVGAEETQYF.

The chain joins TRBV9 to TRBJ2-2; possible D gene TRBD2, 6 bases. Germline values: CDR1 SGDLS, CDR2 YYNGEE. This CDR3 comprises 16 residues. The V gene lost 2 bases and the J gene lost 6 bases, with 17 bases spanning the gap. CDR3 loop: CASSVTTRGLAGELFF. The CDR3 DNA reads TGTGCCAGCAGCGTGACTACTCGGGGGTTGGCCGGGGAGCTGTTTTTT.

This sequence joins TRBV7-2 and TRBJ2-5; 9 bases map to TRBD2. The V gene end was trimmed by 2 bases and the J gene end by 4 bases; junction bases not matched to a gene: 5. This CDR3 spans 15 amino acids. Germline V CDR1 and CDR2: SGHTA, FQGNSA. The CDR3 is CASSLRSSGTETQYF. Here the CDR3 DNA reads TGTGCCAGCAGCTTAAGGTCTAGCGGGACAGAGACCCAGTACTTC.

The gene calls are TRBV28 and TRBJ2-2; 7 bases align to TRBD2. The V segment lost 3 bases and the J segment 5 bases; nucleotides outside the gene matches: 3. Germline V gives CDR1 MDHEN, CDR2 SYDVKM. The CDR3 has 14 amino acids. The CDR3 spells CASSFIGGTGELFF. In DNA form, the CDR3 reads TGTGCCAGCAGTTTTATCGGGGGGACCGGGGAGCTGTTTTTT.

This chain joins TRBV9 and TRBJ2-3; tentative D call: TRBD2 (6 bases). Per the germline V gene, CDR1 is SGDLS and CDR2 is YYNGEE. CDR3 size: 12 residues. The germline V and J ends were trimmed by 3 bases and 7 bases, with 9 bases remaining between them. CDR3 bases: TGTGCCAGCAGCGGGGGACTCAATACGCAGTATTTT. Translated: CASSGGLNTQYF.

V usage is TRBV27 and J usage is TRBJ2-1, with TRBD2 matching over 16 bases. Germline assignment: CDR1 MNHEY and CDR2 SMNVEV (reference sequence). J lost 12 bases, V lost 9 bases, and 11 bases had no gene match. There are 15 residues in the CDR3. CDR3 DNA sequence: TGTGCCAGTAAGACCGGGACTAGCGGGAGGGGACGGCAGTTCTTC. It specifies CASKTGTSGRGRQFF.

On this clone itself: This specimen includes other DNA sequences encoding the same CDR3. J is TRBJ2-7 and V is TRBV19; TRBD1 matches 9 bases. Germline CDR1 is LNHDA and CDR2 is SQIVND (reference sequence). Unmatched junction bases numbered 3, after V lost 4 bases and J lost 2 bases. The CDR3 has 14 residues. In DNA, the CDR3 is TGTGCCAGTAGTAGCGGACAGGGGCCCTACGAGCAGTACTTC. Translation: CASSSGQGPYEQYF.

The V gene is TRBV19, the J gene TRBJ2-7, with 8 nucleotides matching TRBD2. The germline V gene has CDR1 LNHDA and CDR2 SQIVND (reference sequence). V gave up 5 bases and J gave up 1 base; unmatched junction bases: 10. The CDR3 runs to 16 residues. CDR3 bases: TGTGCCAGTAGTTTCTCCGGGACTAGAAGGTCCTACGAGCAGTACTTC. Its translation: CASSFSGTRRSYEQYF.

The CDR3 loop reads CASSLVNPGFYEQYF. The CDR3 DNA reads TGTGCCAGCAGTCTAGTAAACCCGGGATTTTACGAGCAGTACTTC. V is TRBV28 and J is TRBJ2-7; D is possibly TRBD2 (5 bases). Deletions cut 5 bases from V and 4 bases from J, with 18 bases between. Germline lookup yields CDR1 MDHEN and CDR2 SYDVKM. This CDR3 is built from 15 residues. The complete variable domain, with remaining parts taken from reference TRBV28 and TRBJ2-7, reads DVKVTQSSRYLVKRTGEKVFLECVQDMDHENMFWYRQDPGLGLRLIYFSYDVKMKEKGDIPEGYSVSREKKERFSLILESASTNQTSMYLCASSLVNPGFYEQYFGPGTRLTVT.

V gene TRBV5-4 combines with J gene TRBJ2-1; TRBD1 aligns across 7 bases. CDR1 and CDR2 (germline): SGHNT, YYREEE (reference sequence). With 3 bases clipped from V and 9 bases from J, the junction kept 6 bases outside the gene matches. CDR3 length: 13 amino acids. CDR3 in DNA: TGTGCCAGCAGCTCACCTAGGGGGCCTGAGCAGTTCTTC. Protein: CASSSPRGPEQFF.

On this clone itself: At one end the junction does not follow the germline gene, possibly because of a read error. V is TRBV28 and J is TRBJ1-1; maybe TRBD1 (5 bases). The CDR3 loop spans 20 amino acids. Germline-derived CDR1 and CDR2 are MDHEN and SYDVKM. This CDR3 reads CASSPLEGHNSNFLNTEAFF. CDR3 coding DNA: TGTGCCAGCAGTCCCCTGGAGGGGCACAACAGCAACTTTTTGAATACTGAAGCTTTCTTT.

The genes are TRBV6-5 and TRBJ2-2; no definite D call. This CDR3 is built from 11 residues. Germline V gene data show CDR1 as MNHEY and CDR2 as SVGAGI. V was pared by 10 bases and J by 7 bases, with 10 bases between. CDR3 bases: TGTGCCACCCAACGCGGCGGGGAGCTGTTTTTT. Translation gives CATQRGGELFF.

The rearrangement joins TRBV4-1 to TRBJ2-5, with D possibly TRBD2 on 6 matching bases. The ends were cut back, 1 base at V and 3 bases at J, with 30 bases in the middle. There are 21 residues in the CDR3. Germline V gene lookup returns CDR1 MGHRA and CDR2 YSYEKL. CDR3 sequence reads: CASSQGERLGANPAMKETQYF. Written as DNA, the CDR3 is TGCGCCAGCAGCCAAGGTGAGCGACTAGGTGCGAACCCCGCCATGAAAGAGACCCAGTACTTC.

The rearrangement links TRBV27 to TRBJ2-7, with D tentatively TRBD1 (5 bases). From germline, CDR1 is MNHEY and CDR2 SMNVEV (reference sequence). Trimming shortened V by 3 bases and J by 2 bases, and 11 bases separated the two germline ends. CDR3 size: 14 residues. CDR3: CASSLVGRAYEQYF. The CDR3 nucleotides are TGTGCCAGCAGTTTGGTGGGCAGGGCCTACGAGCAGTACTTC.

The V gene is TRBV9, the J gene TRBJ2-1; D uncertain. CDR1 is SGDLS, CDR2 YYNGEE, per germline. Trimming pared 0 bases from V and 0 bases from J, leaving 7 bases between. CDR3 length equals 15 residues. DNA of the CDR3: TGTGCCAGCAGCGTAGCTAGGAGCTCCTACAATGAGCAGTTCTTC. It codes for CASSVARSSYNEQFF.

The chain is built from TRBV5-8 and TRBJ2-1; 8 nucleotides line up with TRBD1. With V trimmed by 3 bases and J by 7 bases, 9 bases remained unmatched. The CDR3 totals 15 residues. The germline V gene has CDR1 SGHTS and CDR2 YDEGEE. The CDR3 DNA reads TGTGCCAGCAGCTCCTTTTTGACAGGGGAAAATGAGCAGTTCTTC. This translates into CASSSFLTGENEQFF.

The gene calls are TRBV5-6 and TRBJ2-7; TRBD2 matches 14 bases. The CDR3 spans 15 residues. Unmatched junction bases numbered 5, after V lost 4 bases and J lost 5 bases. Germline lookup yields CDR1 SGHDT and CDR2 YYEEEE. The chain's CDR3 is CASSRGLAGVHEQYF. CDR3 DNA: TGTGCCAGCAGCCGGGGACTAGCGGGAGTCCACGAGCAGTACTTC.